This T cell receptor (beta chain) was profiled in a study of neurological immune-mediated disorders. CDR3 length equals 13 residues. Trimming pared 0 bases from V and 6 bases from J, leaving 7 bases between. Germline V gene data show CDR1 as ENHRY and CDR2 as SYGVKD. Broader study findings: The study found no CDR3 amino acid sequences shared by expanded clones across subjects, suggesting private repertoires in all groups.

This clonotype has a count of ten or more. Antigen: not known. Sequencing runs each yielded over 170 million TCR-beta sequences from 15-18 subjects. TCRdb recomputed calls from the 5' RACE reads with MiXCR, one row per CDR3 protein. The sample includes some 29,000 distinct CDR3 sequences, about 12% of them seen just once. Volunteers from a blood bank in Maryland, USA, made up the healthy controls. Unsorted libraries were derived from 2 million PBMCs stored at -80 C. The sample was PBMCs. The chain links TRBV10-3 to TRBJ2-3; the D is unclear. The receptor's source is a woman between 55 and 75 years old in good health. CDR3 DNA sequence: TGTGCCATCAGTGAGTCCCCTTCGGATACGCAGTATTTT. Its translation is CAISESPSDTQYF.